The rows below give T cell receptor beta chains drawn from one sample of a study of T cells in Graves' hyperthyroidism and ophthalmopathy. TCRdb independently ran MiXCR on the multiplex PCR reads; one entry per CDR3 protein. Of around 530,000 distinct CDR3 sequences listed, approximately 17% are singletons. Sequences were obtained from blood. The receptors shown here come from a woman in her late teens or twenties with Graves' ophthalmopathy. Both conserved end residues are part of each CDR3. A D gene is named only where the DNA matches it firmly. Not every row has a clone size; where given, it reads once, few, many or a size class.

j_gene,d_gene,abundance,v_gene,CDR3nt,CDR3aa
TRBJ2-1,NA,many,TRBV5-1,TGCGCCAGCAGCCTTAGCGGCCCGCTCAATGAGCAGTTCTTC,CASSLSGPLNEQFF
TRBJ1-2,TRBD1,NA,TRBV10-2,TGCGCCAGCCTGGGGGACAGGGAGCCGCTATCCTATGGCTACACCTTC,CASLGDREPLSYGYTF
TRBJ1-6,NA,many,TRBV2,TGTGCCAGCAGTGAAAGGGTTATCAATTCACCCCTCCACTTT,CASSERVINSPLHF
TRBJ1-5,NA,many,TRBV20-1,TGCAGTGCTAGAGATTCAGAGGGGAGACAGATTAATCAGCCCCAGCATTTT,CSARDSEGRQINQPQHF
TRBJ2-3,NA,many,TRBV27,TGTGCCAGCAGTTTGGCGGCGGGGGCGTTTTACACAGATACGCAGTATTTT,CASSLAAGAFYTDTQYF
TRBJ2-7,NA,many,TRBV7-2,TGTGCCAGCAGCTCCCGAACCGGACGGTCCTACGAGCAGTACTTC,CASSSRTGRSYEQYF
TRBJ2-7,NA,few,TRBV7-8,TGTGCCAGCAGCCTACCCTCCGACAGCTACTCCTACGAGCAGTACTTC,CASSLPSDSYSYEQYF
TRBJ1-6,NA,NA,TRBV4-1,TGCGCCAGCAGCCCAGCCGGGGGGGCGGTGTATGATTCACCCCTCCACTTT,CASSPAGGAVYDSPLHF
TRBJ2-7,TRBD1,NA,TRBV24-1,TGTGCCACCAGTGACCGCCGGGACAGGGGTTACGAGCAGTACTTC,CATSDRRDRGYEQYF
TRBJ2-1,NA,many,TRBV27,TGTGCCAGCAGTTTATCAGTGCCTTTCTACAATGAGCAGTTCTTC,CASSLSVPFYNEQFF
TRBJ2-1,NA,few,TRBV18,TGTGCCAGCTCGTACAGGTCCTACTCCTACAATGAGCAGTTCTTC,CASSYRSYSYNEQFF
TRBJ2-7,NA,NA,TRBV27,TGTGCCAGCAGTGGGACCGAGAGCTCCTACGAGCAGTACTTC,CASSGTESSYEQYF
TRBJ2-1,NA,NA,TRBV11-2,TGTGCCAGCAGGACGATTACAGGGAGATCCTACAATGAGCAGTTCTTC,CASRTITGRSYNEQFF
TRBJ1-2,NA,many,TRBV28,TGTGCCAGCAGTCGAAGGACAGAAGCTAACTATGGCTACACCTTC,CASSRRTEANYGYTF
TRBJ2-7,NA,many,TRBV12-3/TRBV12-4,TGTGCCAGCAGTTTAGTACGAAGGGGACTCCCCCCATTCTCCTACGAGCAGTACTTC,CASSLVRRGLPPFSYEQYF
TRBJ1-2,TRBD1,many,TRBV7-9,TGTGCCAGCAGCTCAACAGGGGACTATGGCTACACCTTC,CASSSTGDYGYTF
TRBJ2-1,NA,few,TRBV20-1,TGCAGTGCTAGAAGCCGGCATAATGAGCAGTTCTTC,CSARSRHNEQFF
TRBJ1-5,NA,few,TRBV29-1,TGCAGCGTTGAGTATGATAGCAATCAGCCCCAGCATTTT,CSVEYDSNQPQHF
TRBJ1-1,TRBD1,many,TRBV7-3,TGTGCCAGCAGCTCGTCGGACAGGGGTAACATGAACACTGAAGCTTTCTTT,CASSSSDRGNMNTEAFF
TRBJ2-1,NA,few,TRBV5-1,TGCGCCAGCAGCCCTCTTGGGCGGGACTCCTACAATGAGCAGTTCTTC,CASSPLGRDSYNEQFF
TRBJ1-2,TRBD1,many,TRBV28,TGTGCCAGCAGTATCCGGACAGGAATCTATGGCTACACCTTC,CASSIRTGIYGYTF
TRBJ2-2,NA,few,TRBV5-1,TGCGCCAGCAGCCTGACCACGAACACCGGGGAGCTGTTTTTT,CASSLTTNTGELFF
TRBJ1-2,NA,NA,TRBV19,TGTGCCAGTAGTATGCGACAGGGCTACACCTTC,CASSMRQGYTF
TRBJ1-1,TRBD1,many,TRBV28,TGTGCCAGCAGCCGACCCAGACAGGGGGCTGAAGCTTTCTTT,CASSRPRQGAEAFF
TRBJ2-7,NA,NA,TRBV19,TGTGCCAGCGCGACAGGGAGGGGCGAGCAGTACTTC,CASATGRGEQYF
TRBJ1-1,NA,many,TRBV6-5,TGTGCCAGCAGTTACTCGAGACCTATGGGGGACACTGAAGCTTTCTTT,CASSYSRPMGDTEAFF
TRBJ2-5,TRBD1,many,TRBV27,TGTGCTACTGGACAGGGCGGGGAGACCCAGTACTTC,CATGQGGETQYF
TRBJ1-5,NA,NA,TRBV7-2,TGTGTCAGCAGCCGCAGGGACGGCAATCAGCCCCAGCATTTT,CVSSRRDGNQPQHF
TRBJ2-3,NA,few,TRBV28,TGTGCCAGCAGTTTACCCGGAAGGAGCACAGATACGCAGTATTTT,CASSLPGRSTDTQYF
TRBJ1-1,NA,many,TRBV6-2/TRBV6-3,TGTGCCAGCAGTCCCACTTTGGGGGGCTGGGATGAAGCTTTCTTT,CASSPTLGGWDEAFF
TRBJ1-2,NA,NA,TRBV20-1,TGCAGTGCCGCCCCTACAGTGCCCCATGGCTACACCTTC,CSAAPTVPHGYTF